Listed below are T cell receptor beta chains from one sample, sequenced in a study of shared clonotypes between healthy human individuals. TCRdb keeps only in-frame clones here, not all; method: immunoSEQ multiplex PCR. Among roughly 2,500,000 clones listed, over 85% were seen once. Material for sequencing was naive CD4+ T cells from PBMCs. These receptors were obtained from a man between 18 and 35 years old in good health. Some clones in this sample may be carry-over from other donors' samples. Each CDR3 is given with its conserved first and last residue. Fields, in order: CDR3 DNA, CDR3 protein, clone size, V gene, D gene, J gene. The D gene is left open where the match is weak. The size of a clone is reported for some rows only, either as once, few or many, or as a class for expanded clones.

DNA: TGCAGCGTTGAAGGCCAGGGATTAGACGAGCAGTACTTC
CDR3: CSVEGQGLDEQYF
size: NA
V: TRBV29-1
D: NA
J: TRBJ2-7

DNA: TGCGCCAGCAGCTTGGCCGGGACTAGCGGGGCGGAGACCCAGTACTTC
CDR3: CASSLAGTSGAETQYF
size: once
V: TRBV5-1
D: TRBD2
J: TRBJ2-5

DNA: TGTGCCAGCAGCCCAGGACACCCCCGCGGGAACACTGAAGCTTTCTTT
CDR3: CASSPGHPRGNTEAFF
size: NA
V: TRBV7-2
D: NA
J: TRBJ1-1

DNA: TGTGCCAGCAGCACGGGGGTACTAGCGAGCTCCTACAATGAGCAGTTCTTC
CDR3: CASSTGVLASSYNEQFF
size: NA
V: TRBV5-4
D: TRBD2
J: TRBJ2-1

DNA: TGTGCCAATCTCAAAAACATTCAGTACTTC
CDR3: CANLKNIQYF
size: NA
V: TRBV27
D: NA
J: TRBJ2-4

DNA: TGTGCCAGTAGTCATATACAGGGGCCTGTATCTTTCTTT
CDR3: CASSHIQGPVSFF
size: NA
V: TRBV19
D: TRBD1
J: TRBJ1-1

DNA: TGTGCCAGCAGCTTAGGACAGGGGGCAAACTATGGCTACACCTTC
CDR3: CASSLGQGANYGYTF
size: once
V: TRBV7-2
D: TRBD1
J: TRBJ1-2

DNA: TGTGCCAGCAGCCATGACCCGGAAGATACGCAGTATTTT
CDR3: CASSHDPEDTQYF
size: NA
V: TRBV7-7
D: NA
J: TRBJ2-3

DNA: TGTGCCAGCAGCCTAGGAAGGACTGGAGGGACCGGGGAGCTGTTTTTT
CDR3: CASSLGRTGGTGELFF
size: NA
V: TRBV7-8
D: NA
J: TRBJ2-2

DNA: TGTGCCAGCAGCGTAAGGCCGGATAACACTGAAGCTTTCTTT
CDR3: CASSVRPDNTEAFF
size: NA
V: TRBV9
D: NA
J: TRBJ1-1

DNA: TGTGCCAGCAGTGGCCCCCTCAGGGTGGGGTACGAGCAGTACTTC
CDR3: CASSGPLRVGYEQYF
size: once
V: TRBV28
D: NA
J: TRBJ2-7

DNA: TGTGCCAGCAATGGGGCTCTTGGGAACACTGAAGCTTTCTTT
CDR3: CASNGALGNTEAFF
size: NA
V: TRBV6-1
D: NA
J: TRBJ1-1

DNA: TGTGCTAGTGGGGCATCTTGGGGACAGGGGCCCCATGAGCAGTTCTTC
CDR3: CASGASWGQGPHEQFF
size: NA
V: TRBV12-5
D: TRBD1
J: TRBJ2-1

DNA: TGTGCCAGCAGCTGGGGGAGTTTGGACGATACGCAGTATTTT
CDR3: CASSWGSLDDTQYF
size: NA
V: TRBV28
D: NA
J: TRBJ2-3

DNA: TGTGCCAGCAGTGGTAGTCAGGGTATCTATGGCTACACCTTC
CDR3: CASSGSQGIYGYTF
size: NA
V: TRBV2
D: NA
J: TRBJ1-2

DNA: TGCGCCAGCAGACGGACAGGGTATGCCGGGGAGCTGTTTTTT
CDR3: CASRRTGYAGELFF
size: NA
V: TRBV4-3
D: TRBD1
J: TRBJ2-2

DNA: TGTGCCAGCAGTTTCCAGGATTACATGAACACTGAAGCTTTCTTT
CDR3: CASSFQDYMNTEAFF
size: NA
V: TRBV28
D: NA
J: TRBJ1-1

DNA: TGTGCCAGTGGCCTGATCTCGGGAACCGGGGAGCTGTTTTTT
CDR3: CASGLISGTGELFF
size: NA
V: TRBV7-9
D: NA
J: TRBJ2-2

DNA: TGCGCCAGCAGCCCTTACGGGAGGGCCAACACAGATACGCAGTATTTT
CDR3: CASSPYGRANTDTQYF
size: NA
V: TRBV5-1
D: TRBD2
J: TRBJ2-3

DNA: TGTGCCAGCAGCTCTCGACAGGGGGCAACTGGAAACACCATATATTTT
CDR3: CASSSRQGATGNTIYF
size: NA
V: TRBV9
D: TRBD1
J: TRBJ1-3

DNA: TGTGCCAGCAGTTCCTCAGCGGGAGCGACCTACGAGCAGTACTTC
CDR3: CASSSSAGATYEQYF
size: NA
V: TRBV6-6
D: TRBD2
J: TRBJ2-7

DNA: TGTGCCAGCTCACTAGGGTACGGCCAGAACACTGAAGCTTTCTTT
CDR3: CASSLGYGQNTEAFF
size: NA
V: TRBV18
D: NA
J: TRBJ1-1

DNA: TGTGCCAGCTCACCGGGAACAGGGGGCGAGGGCAATCAGCCCCAGCATTTT
CDR3: CASSPGTGGEGNQPQHF
size: NA
V: TRBV18
D: TRBD1
J: TRBJ1-5

DNA: TGTGCCAGCAGTGAGCCACCGGGACACTTCTACGAGCAGTACTTC
CDR3: CASSEPPGHFYEQYF
size: NA
V: TRBV6-1
D: NA
J: TRBJ2-7

DNA: TGTGCCAGCAGCCACAGGGGACGAGGGAGGTTCGAGCAGTACTTC
CDR3: CASSHRGRGRFEQYF
size: NA
V: TRBV6-5
D: NA
J: TRBJ2-7

DNA: TGTGCCAGCAGTTTATGGGATCGGAGTTCCCAAGAGACCCAGTACTTC
CDR3: CASSLWDRSSQETQYF
size: NA
V: TRBV28
D: NA
J: TRBJ2-5

DNA: TGTGCAAGTCGGCCCCCCGAGCCCCAGCATTTT
CDR3: CASRPPEPQHF
size: NA
V: TRBV12-2
D: NA
J: TRBJ1-5

DNA: TGTGCCAGCAGTAAACGGGACGGCTATAACTATGGCTACACCTTC
CDR3: CASSKRDGYNYGYTF
size: NA
V: TRBV6-5
D: NA
J: TRBJ1-2

DNA: TGTGCCAGCAGTTACGGAGGGGATGGTGGCTACACCTTC
CDR3: CASSYGGDGGYTF
size: NA
V: TRBV6-6
D: NA
J: TRBJ1-2

DNA: TGTGCCAGCGGGGCGGGACTAGCTATCGACGAGCAGTACTTC
CDR3: CASGAGLAIDEQYF
size: NA
V: TRBV18
D: TRBD2
J: TRBJ2-7

DNA: TGCGCCAGCAGCGATGGACAGTACGAGCAGTACTTC
CDR3: CASSDGQYEQYF
size: NA
V: TRBV5-1
D: NA
J: TRBJ2-7

DNA: TGTGCCAGCAGCCGCGGGACAGGGGGCAATCAGCCCCAGCATTTT
CDR3: CASSRGTGGNQPQHF
size: few
V: TRBV11-2
D: TRBD1
J: TRBJ1-5

DNA: TGCGCCAGCAGCTTGGAGGCCCGATTCGGGGAGACCCAGTACTTC
CDR3: CASSLEARFGETQYF
size: NA
V: TRBV5-1
D: NA
J: TRBJ2-5

DNA: TGTGCCAGAAACCGCGGATTAGCTCAGCCCCAGCATTTT
CDR3: CARNRGLAQPQHF
size: NA
V: TRBV5-3
D: NA
J: TRBJ1-5

DNA: TGTGCCAGCAGCTTACAGGGACTCCCTCAAGAGACCCAGTACTTC
CDR3: CASSLQGLPQETQYF
size: NA
V: TRBV7-2
D: NA
J: TRBJ2-5

DNA: TGTGCCAGCAGCCAAGAGGGCGGACAGTCTACCTACAATGAGCAGTTCTTC
CDR3: CASSQEGGQSTYNEQFF
size: NA
V: TRBV4-2
D: NA
J: TRBJ2-1

DNA: TGTGCCAGCAGCCATGCTAAGCCAGGTTTGACAGGCCAAGAGACCCAGTACTTC
CDR3: CASSHAKPGLTGQETQYF
size: NA
V: TRBV4-2
D: NA
J: TRBJ2-5

DNA: TGTGCCAGTACCGTGCCGGGACAGGGAGGCTCTGGAAACACCATATATTTT
CDR3: CASTVPGQGGSGNTIYF
size: NA
V: TRBV19
D: TRBD1
J: TRBJ1-3

DNA: TGTGCCATCAGTGAGTCATCAGGGGGCCGCAATGAGCAGTTCTTC
CDR3: CAISESSGGRNEQFF
size: NA
V: TRBV10-3
D: TRBD1
J: TRBJ2-1

DNA: TGTGCCAGCACCTACAGGGGCAATAAGGTGGAGACCCAGTACTTC
CDR3: CASTYRGNKVETQYF
size: few
V: TRBV5-8
D: TRBD1
J: TRBJ2-5

DNA: TGTGCCAGCTCACCGGTCGACTCCCCAGCAGGCGAGCAGTACTTC
CDR3: CASSPVDSPAGEQYF
size: NA
V: TRBV18
D: NA
J: TRBJ2-7

DNA: TGTGCCAGCAGTGAATCTAGCGGAAGCACAGATACGCAGTATTTT
CDR3: CASSESSGSTDTQYF
size: NA
V: TRBV2
D: TRBD2
J: TRBJ2-3

DNA: TGCAGTGTATCCGGGTGGGGCTACACCTTC
CDR3: CSVSGWGYTF
size: NA
V: TRBV20-1
D: NA
J: TRBJ1-2

DNA: TGTGCCTGGAGAGCGGGACTAGCGGGTGCAGAGACCCAGTACTTC
CDR3: CAWRAGLAGAETQYF
size: once
V: TRBV30
D: TRBD2
J: TRBJ2-5

DNA: TGCGCCAGCAGCCCAGGGACAGCTGTTGGAAACACCATATATTTT
CDR3: CASSPGTAVGNTIYF
size: NA
V: TRBV23-1
D: TRBD1
J: TRBJ1-3

DNA: TGTGCCAGCAGCACTAGCGCCAGCTCCTACAATGAGCAGTTCTTC
CDR3: CASSTSASSYNEQFF
size: NA
V: TRBV9
D: TRBD2
J: TRBJ2-1

DNA: TGTGCCAGCAGCGCGACTAGCGGCCTCTACAATGAGCAGTTCTTC
CDR3: CASSATSGLYNEQFF
size: NA
V: TRBV9
D: TRBD2
J: TRBJ2-1

DNA: TGTGCCAGCACCGCCGATATGAACACTGAAGCTTTCTTT
CDR3: CASTADMNTEAFF
size: NA
V: TRBV5-6
D: NA
J: TRBJ1-1

DNA: TGCGCCAGCAGCCGAGTGAACACTGAAGCTTTCTTT
CDR3: CASSRVNTEAFF
size: NA
V: TRBV4-1
D: NA
J: TRBJ1-1

DNA: TGCGCCAGCAGCCAAGAAACGTTAGGGACAGGGGGATATGAGCAGTTCTTC
CDR3: CASSQETLGTGGYEQFF
size: NA
V: TRBV4-1
D: TRBD1
J: TRBJ2-1

DNA: TGTGCCAGCAGTTTCCTGGCGGTCCAAGAGACCCAGTACTTC
CDR3: CASSFLAVQETQYF
size: once
V: TRBV5-6
D: NA
J: TRBJ2-5

DNA: TGTGCCAGCAGCTTAGAAAGTGGACTAGCGGGGGTAGATGAGCAGTTCTTC
CDR3: CASSLESGLAGVDEQFF
size: NA
V: TRBV7-2
D: TRBD2
J: TRBJ2-1

DNA: TGTGCCAGCAGGGACTGGGCAGGGGAAATTAGCAATCAGCCCCAGCATTTT
CDR3: CASRDWAGEISNQPQHF
size: NA
V: TRBV28
D: NA
J: TRBJ1-5

DNA: TGTGCCAGCAGCGTAGGCCTGCGACAGGGGGACAACGAGCAGTACTTC
CDR3: CASSVGLRQGDNEQYF
size: NA
V: TRBV9
D: TRBD1
J: TRBJ2-7

DNA: TGTGCCAGCAGCTTAGCCCAGGGCTACACCTTC
CDR3: CASSLAQGYTF
size: NA
V: TRBV7-9
D: NA
J: TRBJ1-2

DNA: TGTGCCACCAGCATAGGGCAGCAAGAGACCCAGTACTTC
CDR3: CATSIGQQETQYF
size: NA
V: TRBV15
D: NA
J: TRBJ2-5

DNA: TGTGCCAGCAGTTACTCCCCGACGGTTCAAGAGACCCAGTACTTC
CDR3: CASSYSPTVQETQYF
size: NA
V: TRBV6-5
D: NA
J: TRBJ2-5